The 23 T cell receptor beta chains given below trace back to one sample, sequenced in a study of T cell repertoires in cytomegalovirus infection. Antigens for these TCRs are unknown. MiXCR was run by TCRdb on the reads, yielding one entry per CDR3 protein. The repertoire includes some 500,000 distinct CDR3 sequences, roughly 43% of them detected once, and roughly 50% sits in the top ten. Sequences were derived from cultured PBMCs, sampled from culture after CMV antigen stimulation. These TCRs come from a human donor in good health (CMV status not recorded). Some clones in this sample may be carry-over from other donors' samples.

The chain couples TRBV2 to TRBJ1-1; no clear D gene. The CDR3 is made up of 11 amino acids. With 6 bases removed from V and 9 bases from J, the gap between germline ends came to 11 bases. The germline V gene has CDR1 SNHLY and CDR2 FYNNEI. CDR3 in amino acids: CASRDLEQAFF. CDR3 nucleotides: TGTGCCAGCAGGGACCTAGAACAAGCTTTCTTT.

This clonotype has more than one count but fewer than ten. The chain is built from TRBV4-2 and TRBJ1-6; 7 bases are a match to TRBD1. Trimming took 0 bases from V and 8 from J; bases not matched to a gene: 10. This CDR3 has 17 residues. CDR1 and CDR2 from the germline V gene are LGHNA and YNFKEQ. The CDR3 DNA follows: TGTGCCAGCAGCCAAGATCTAACGGACAGGTCTTATTCACCCCTCCACTTT. This translates into CASSQDLTDRSYSPLHF.

The V gene is TRBV15, the J gene TRBJ2-1, with a possible D match to TRBD2 (6 bases). Germline V gene sequence: CDR1 LNHNV, CDR2 YYDKDF (reference sequence). The CDR3 covers 16 residues. V was cut by 1 base and J by 3 bases, with 13 bases left in between. The DNA of the CDR3 is TGTGCCACCAGCAGAGCGGGGGACTTCAGCTACAATGAGCAGTTCTTC. Translating it yields CATSRAGDFSYNEQFF.

This clonotype was observed a few times. The rearrangement uses TRBV19 and TRBJ2-1; D unclear. The CDR3 extends over 13 amino acids. Germline lookup yields CDR1 LNHDA and CDR2 SQIVND (reference sequence). V dropped 6 bases and J dropped 1 base, with 7 bases sitting between them. The CDR3 loop reads CASRGISYNEQFF. CDR3 nucleotide sequence: TGTGCCAGTAGGGGGATATCCTACAATGAGCAGTTCTTC.

CDR3: CASSEDGSYEQYF. The CDR3 DNA reads as TGTGCCAGCAGCGAAGACGGGTCCTACGAGCAGTACTTC. The chain employs TRBV7-9 and TRBJ2-7; D remains ambiguous. Trimming shortened V by 5 bases and J by 1 base, and 9 bases separated the two germline ends. Germline assignment: CDR1 SEHNR and CDR2 FQNEAQ (reference sequence). This CDR3 comprises 13 residues.

This clonotype was seen more than once but under ten times. CDR3 bases: TGTGCCAGCATATGGCCCCTGGTCACTGAAGCTTTCTTT. Translating gives CASIWPLVTEAFF. The chain uses TRBV6-1 and TRBJ1-1; D remains ambiguous. Germline loops: CDR1 MNHNS, CDR2 SASEGT. This CDR3 region has 13 residues. Trimming removed 7 bases from V and 4 bases from J, with 13 bases in between.

The chain couples TRBV4-1 to TRBJ2-1; either TRBD1 or TRBD2 may fit D (5 bases each). The CDR3 runs to 11 residues. Looked up from germline, CDR1 is MGHRA and CDR2 is YSYEKL. Trimming shortened V by 4 bases and J by 13 bases, and 11 bases separated the two germline ends. CDR3 in DNA: TGCGCCAGCAGCCTGAGGGGCCAACAGTTCTTC. Protein product: CASSLRGQQFF.

This clonotype appeared a few times. The J gene is TRBJ1-2, the V gene TRBV7-8, with 10 nucleotides matching TRBD1. The CDR3 consists of 16 residues. Unmatched junction bases numbered 9, after V lost 5 bases and J lost 3 bases. CDR1 and CDR2 (germline): SGHVS, FQNEAQ. The CDR3 sequence is CASSLRTGGPYYGYTF. CDR3 DNA: TGTGCCAGCAGCCTCAGGACAGGGGGGCCCTACTATGGCTACACCTTC.

With regard to this clonotype: Relative to the germline gene, one junction end is altered; a read error may explain this. This chain links TRBV7-2 with TRBJ2-5; 7 nucleotides match TRBD2. From germline, CDR1 is SGHTA and CDR2 FQGNSA. The CDR3 totals 16 residues. CDR3 in amino acids: CANSLGSAGSQETQYF. CDR3 sequence (DNA): TGTGCCAACAGCTTAGGTTCAGCGGGAAGCCAAGAGACCCAGTACTTC.

This clonotype came up a few times. The chain couples TRBV6-2 or TRBV6-3 to TRBJ2-5; D might be TRBD2 (7 bases). Germline V CDR1 and CDR2: MNHEY, SVGEGT. The V gene lost 6 bases and the J gene lost 2 bases, with 13 bases spanning the gap. CDR3 length: 14 residues. For the CDR3, the DNA is TGTGCCAGCAGGGACGGGGGGCTTCAAGAGACCCAGTACTTC. Protein: CASRDGGLQETQYF.

The CDR3 sequence: CASSPELKETQYF. In DNA form, the CDR3 reads TGTGCCAGCAGCCCCGAACTGAAAGAGACCCAGTACTTC. The V call is TRBV14, the J call TRBJ2-5; D not certain. V gave up 4 bases and J gave up 3 bases, with 9 bases separating them. This CDR3 has 13 residues. Germline V gives CDR1 SGHDN, CDR2 FVKESK.

CDR3 sequence reads: CASSLRGGIYEQYF. The CDR3 DNA reads TGTGCCAGCAGCTTGCGGGGGGGTATCTACGAGCAGTACTTC. The V gene is TRBV7-8, the J gene TRBJ2-7; 9 nucleotides match TRBD2. CDR3 length: 14 amino acids. V lost 3 bases and J lost 3; bases outside the gene matches: 3. Looked up from germline, CDR1 is SGHVS and CDR2 is FQNEAQ.

The chain combines TRBV7-6 with TRBJ2-1; no definite D call. Germline values: CDR1 SGHVS, CDR2 FNYEAQ. The germline V and J ends were trimmed by 1 base and 7 bases, with 8 bases remaining between them. The CDR3 length is 13 residues. Here the CDR3 DNA reads TGTGCCAGCAGCTTAGACGGCTGGAATGAGCAGTTCTTC. Translating gives CASSLDGWNEQFF.

The rearrangement uses TRBV2 and TRBJ2-1; 8 bases are a match to TRBD2. The CDR3 has 16 residues. The junction had 5 bases not matched to a gene; V was cut back by 3 bases and J by 1 base. The V gene's germline CDR1 is SNHLY and CDR2 FYNNEI. CDR3 in amino acids: CASSDARGGSYNEQFF. The CDR3 bases are TGTGCCAGCAGTGACGCCCGCGGGGGGTCCTACAATGAGCAGTTCTTC.

This sequence joins TRBV11-2 and TRBJ1-1, with TRBD1 as a possible D gene (5 bases). Trimming cost V 1 base and J 1 base, with 10 bases left between them. The germline gives CDR1 SGHAT, CDR2 FQNNGV. The CDR3 has 15 amino acids. The CDR3 coding sequence is TGTGCCAGCAGCTTAGCTCATAGGGGGAACACTGAAGCTTTCTTT. Amino acids: CASSLAHRGNTEAFF.

The J gene is TRBJ2-7, the V gene TRBV20-1; the D is unclear. In germline, CDR1 is DFQATT, CDR2 SNEGSKA (reference sequence). The CDR3 has 15 residues. Trimming left V 0 bases short and J 0 bases short, with 12 bases between. Here the CDR3 DNA reads TGCAGTGCTAGAGATCAGGACGGAATCTCCTACGAGCAGTACTTC. Translation: CSARDQDGISYEQYF.

This clonotype was counted only a few times. The chain carries TRBV11-2 and TRBJ1-1; a possible D gene is TRBD1 (6 bases). This CDR3 spans 13 amino acids. V was trimmed by 4 bases and J by 9 bases, leaving 15 bases between them. In germline, CDR1 is SGHAT, CDR2 FQNNGV. CDR3 coding DNA: TGTGCCAGCAGCTCTAGGGGGGGGGCGCAAGCTTTCTTT. Its protein is CASSSRGGAQAFF.

V gene TRBV7-2 combines with J gene TRBJ1-4, with 7 positions matching TRBD1. Germline trimming cut 4 bases from V and 5 bases from J; bases unmatched to any gene: 7. There are 15 residues in the CDR3. CDR1 is SGHTA and CDR2 is FQGNSA in the germline V gene. Here the CDR3 DNA reads TGTGCCAGCAGCTCGGACAGGTGGGGCAATGAAAAACTGTTTTTT. Translated: CASSSDRWGNEKLFF.

The table lists this clonotype with a few counts. The chain uses TRBV7-9 and TRBJ2-3; D is possibly TRBD2 (6 bases). CDR3 length: 15 amino acids. V lost 1 base and J 4 bases, leaving 12 bases between the germline ends. Germline-derived CDR1 and CDR2 are SEHNR and FQNEAQ (reference sequence). CDR3: CASSLVRDPADTQYF. The CDR3 bases are TGTGCCAGCAGCTTAGTGCGGGACCCAGCAGATACGCAGTATTTT.

This chain links TRBV4-2 with TRBJ2-7; 7 bases align to TRBD2. The CDR3 is 15 residues long. CDR1 LGHNA and CDR2 YNFKEQ come from the germline V gene. After removal of 0 bases from V and 7 bases from J, the junction contained 9 bases not matched to a gene. In DNA, the CDR3 is TGTGCCAGCAGCCAAGACCCAGCGGGATCGCAAGAGCAGTACTTC. Its translation: CASSQDPAGSQEQYF.

DNA of the CDR3: TGTGCCAGCAGTTCCTTCAAGGATCCCCATCGTGGCTACACCTTC. Protein product: CASSSFKDPHRGYTF. This sequence joins TRBV6-2 or TRBV6-3 and TRBJ1-2; D is undetermined. CDR3 size: 15 residues. Trimming cost V 4 bases and J 7 bases, with 19 bases left between them. CDR1 MNHEY and CDR2 SVGEGT come from the germline V gene.

This chain links TRBV7-2 with TRBJ2-3, with a possible D match to TRBD1 (6 bases). The V gene lost 5 bases and the J gene lost 2 bases, with 14 bases spanning the gap. Germline loops: CDR1 SGHTA, CDR2 FQGNSA. This CDR3 has 15 amino acids. The CDR3: CASSPTGLNTDTQYF. As DNA, the CDR3 is TGTGCCAGCAGCCCCACAGGGTTGAACACAGATACGCAGTATTTT. The whole variable domain, filled in from reference TRBV7-2 and TRBJ2-3, reads GAGVSQSPSNKVTEKGKDVELRCDPISGHTALYWYRQSLGQGLEFLIYFQGNSAPDKSGLPSDRFSAERTGGSVSTLTIQRTQQEDSAVYLCASSPTGLNTDTQYFGPGTRLTVL.

This sequence joins TRBV5-4 and TRBJ2-3; D remains ambiguous. Germline loops: CDR1 SGHNT, CDR2 YYREEE (reference sequence). This CDR3 contains 13 residues. Trimming removed 1 base at V and 6 bases at J, with 9 bases between. CDR3 DNA: TGTGCCAGCAGCTTGTTTAAAGGGGATACGCAGTATTTT. Translated: CASSLFKGDTQYF.